This is a list of T cell receptor beta chains from one sample in a study of blood T cell repertoires in COVID-19. Using immunoSEQ multiplex PCR, the repertoire was profiled, and TCRdb retains in-frame clones only, with some absent. This table has about 57,000 clones, 82% appearing once. Specimen: peripheral blood. The receptors here all came from a woman between 55 and 75 years old with acute or convalescent COVID-19. CDR3s include the opening cysteine and the closing phenylalanine or tryptophan. D genes are given only for firm matches. Expanded clones get a size class; other rows say once, few or many, or leave the size out.

V gene	D gene	J gene	clone size	CDR3 protein	CDR3 DNA
TRBV6-5	NA	TRBJ1-5	NA	CASSYSGPHQPQHF	TGTGCCAGCAGTTACTCGGGGCCTCATCAGCCCCAGCATTTT
TRBV6-1	NA	TRBJ1-3	once	CASSETPPGNTIYF	TGTGCCAGCAGTGAAACTCCACCAGGAAACACCATATATTTT
TRBV4-2	NA	TRBJ2-7	NA	CASSQVSPYEQYF	TGTGCCAGCAGCCAAGTATCCCCCTACGAGCAGTACTTC
TRBV19	TRBD1	TRBJ1-1	NA	CARQTGTEAFF	TGTGCCAGACAGACAGGGACTGAAGCTTTCTTT
TRBV9	NA	TRBJ2-1	NA	CASSGQEGEHNEQFF	TGTGCCAGCAGCGGACAGGAAGGAGAGCACAATGAGCAGTTCTTC
TRBV6-5	NA	TRBJ1-1	NA	CASTQGRNTEAFF	TGTGCCAGCACCCAGGGGAGGAACACTGAAGCTTTCTTT
TRBV12-5	TRBD1	TRBJ2-7	NA	CASGLVMQGAREQYF	TGTGCTAGTGGTTTGGTAATGCAGGGGGCGAGAGAGCAGTACTTC
TRBV9	NA	TRBJ2-7	NA	CASSVGDDSYEQYF	TGTGCCAGCAGCGTAGGAGATGACTCCTACGAGCAGTACTTC
TRBV10-1	NA	TRBJ2-1	NA	CASSDSAQYNEQFF	TGCGCCAGCAGTGATTCAGCGCAGTACAATGAGCAGTTCTTC
TRBV7-2	TRBD1	TRBJ2-4	NA	CASSQETGGEGIQYF	TGTGCCAGCAGCCAAGAGACAGGGGGTGAGGGCATTCAGTACTTC
TRBV9	TRBD1	TRBJ2-5	NA	CASSVVGGQAPGETQYF	TGTGCCAGCAGCGTAGTAGGGGGACAGGCCCCCGGAGAGACCCAGTACTTC
TRBV20-1	TRBD1	TRBJ1-1	NA	CSASYQGQWNTEAFF	TGCAGTGCTAGTTACCAGGGACAGTGGAACACTGAAGCTTTCTTT
TRBV7-6	TRBD1	TRBJ1-2	NA	CASSLGQGRNYGYTF	TGTGCCAGCAGTCTCGGACAGGGCAGGAACTATGGCTACACCTTC
TRBV5-1	NA	TRBJ1-2	NA	CASRDSYGYTF	TGCGCCAGCAGGGACAGCTATGGCTACACCTTC
TRBV19	TRBD2	TRBJ2-6	once	CASSTPGLAGAGSGANVLTF	TGTGCCAGTAGTACTCCGGGACTAGCGGGGGCGGGCTCTGGGGCCAACGTCCTGACTTTC
TRBV5-6	TRBD1	TRBJ2-7	NA	CASSLPRQGGIGRQYF	TGTGCCAGCAGTCTCCCCCGACAGGGTGGAATTGGTCGGCAGTACTTC
TRBV4-2	NA	TRBJ1-1	NA	CASSQGEEAFF	TGTGCCAGCAGCCAAGGGGAGGAAGCTTTCTTT
TRBV7-8	NA	TRBJ2-7	few	CASSLGPSRDIKPYEQYF	TGTGCCAGCAGCTTAGGCCCTTCTCGGGACATTAAGCCCTACGAGCAGTACTTC
TRBV27	TRBD1	TRBJ1-4	once	CASSQTGEGEKLFF	TGTGCCAGCAGTCAGACAGGGGAGGGCGAAAAACTGTTTTTT
TRBV30	TRBD2	TRBJ2-5	once	CAWSVDGRGKTQYF	TGTGCCTGGAGTGTGGACGGGAGGGGAAAGACCCAGTACTTC
TRBV5-5	NA	TRBJ2-3	NA	CASSFSVGTDTQYF	TGTGCCAGCAGCTTTAGCGTTGGCACAGATACGCAGTATTTT
TRBV11-2	TRBD1	TRBJ1-4	NA	CASSSGPGQGWPNEKLFF	TGTGCCAGCAGCTCCGGGCCGGGACAGGGTTGGCCTAATGAAAAACTGTTTTTT
TRBV18	TRBD1	TRBJ1-2	NA	CASSMTGDGYTF	TGTGCCAGCTCTATGACAGGGGATGGCTACACCTTC
TRBV12-3/TRBV12-4	NA	TRBJ2-3	NA	CASSADTDTQYF	TGTGCCAGCAGCGCAGACACAGATACGCAGTATTTT
TRBV4-3	NA	TRBJ2-1	NA	CASSQGLAIGLVF	TGCGCCAGCAGCCAAGGCCTAGCTATAGGTTTGGTCTTC
TRBV14	TRBD1	TRBJ2-2	NA	CASSLQRDRGTGELFF	TGTGCCAGCAGCCTACAACGGGACAGGGGGACCGGGGAGCTGTTTTTT
TRBV5-1	NA	TRBJ2-7	few	CASSLDGSRLSSYEQYF	TGCGCCAGCAGCTTGGATGGTAGCCGTCTTAGCTCCTACGAGCAGTACTTC
TRBV5-1	TRBD2	TRBJ2-3	NA	CASSPSGGLTDTQYF	TGCGCCAGCAGTCCCAGCGGGGGGCTCACAGATACGCAGTATTTT
TRBV5-5	NA	TRBJ2-1	NA	CASSRQGGSYNEQFF	TGTGCCAGCAGCCGACAGGGAGGCTCCTACAATGAGCAGTTCTTC
TRBV9	TRBD1	TRBJ2-2	few	CASSLPGTGATGELFF	TGTGCCAGCAGCCTCCCGGGGACAGGGGCCACCGGGGAGCTGTTTTTT
TRBV5-1	NA	TRBJ1-4	NA	CASSLGQGPEKLFF	TGCGCCAGCAGCTTAGGGCAGGGGCCTGAAAAACTGTTTTTT
TRBV7-8	NA	TRBJ1-1	NA	CASSFEGSGAEAFF	TGTGCCAGCAGCTTTGAAGGATCTGGGGCGGAAGCTTTCTTT
TRBV19	NA	TRBJ2-2	NA	CASDPRASNTGELFF	TGTGCCAGTGATCCAAGAGCAAGTAACACCGGGGAGCTGTTTTTT
TRBV10-3	TRBD2	TRBJ2-1	NA	CATMTSGANNEQFF	TGTGCCACCATGACTAGCGGGGCTAACAATGAGCAGTTCTTC
TRBV5-1	NA	TRBJ2-1	once	CASSLASDEQFF	TGCGCCAGCAGCTTGGCTTCGGATGAGCAGTTCTTC